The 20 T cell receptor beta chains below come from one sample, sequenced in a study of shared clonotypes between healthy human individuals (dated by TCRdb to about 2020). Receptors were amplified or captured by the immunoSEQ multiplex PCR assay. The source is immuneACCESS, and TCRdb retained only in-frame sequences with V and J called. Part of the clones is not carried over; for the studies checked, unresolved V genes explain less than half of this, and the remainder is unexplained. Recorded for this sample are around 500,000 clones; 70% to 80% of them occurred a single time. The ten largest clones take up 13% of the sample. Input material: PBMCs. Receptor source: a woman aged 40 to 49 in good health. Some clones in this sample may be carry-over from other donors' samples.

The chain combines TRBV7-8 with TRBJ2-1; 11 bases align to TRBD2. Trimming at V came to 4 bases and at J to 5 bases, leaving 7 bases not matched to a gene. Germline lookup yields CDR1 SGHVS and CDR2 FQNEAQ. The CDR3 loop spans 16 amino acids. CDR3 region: CASSYLLAGDDNEQFF. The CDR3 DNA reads TGTGCCAGCAGCTATTTACTAGCGGGAGACGACAATGAGCAGTTCTTC.

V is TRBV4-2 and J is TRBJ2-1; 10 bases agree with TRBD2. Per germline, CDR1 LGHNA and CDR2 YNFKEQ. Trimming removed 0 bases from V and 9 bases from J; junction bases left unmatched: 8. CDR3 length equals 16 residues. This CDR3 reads CASSQDFGSGRLEQFF. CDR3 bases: TGTGCCAGCAGCCAAGATTTCGGTAGCGGGAGGCTTGAGCAGTTCTTC.

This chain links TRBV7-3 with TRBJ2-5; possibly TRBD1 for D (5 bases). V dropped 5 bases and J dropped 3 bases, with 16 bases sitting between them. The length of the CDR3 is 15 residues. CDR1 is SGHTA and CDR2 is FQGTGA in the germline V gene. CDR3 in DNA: TGTGCCAGCAGCCCAGGCGGTGGCAGGGAAGAGACCCAGTACTTC. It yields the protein CASSPGGGREETQYF.

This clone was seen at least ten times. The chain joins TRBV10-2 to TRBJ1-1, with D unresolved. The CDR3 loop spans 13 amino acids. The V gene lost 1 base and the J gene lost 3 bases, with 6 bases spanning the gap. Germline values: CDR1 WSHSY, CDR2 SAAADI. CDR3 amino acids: CASSEFTYTEAFF. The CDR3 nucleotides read TGCGCCAGCAGTGAGTTTACGTACACTGAAGCTTTCTTT.

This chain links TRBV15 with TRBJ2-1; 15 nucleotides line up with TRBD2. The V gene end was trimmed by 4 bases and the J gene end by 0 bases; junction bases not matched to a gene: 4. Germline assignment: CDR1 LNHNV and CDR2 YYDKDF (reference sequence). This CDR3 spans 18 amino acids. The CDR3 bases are TGTGCCACCAGCAAGGGACTAGCGGGAGGAGGCTCCTACAATGAGCAGTTCTTC. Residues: CATSKGLAGGGSYNEQFF. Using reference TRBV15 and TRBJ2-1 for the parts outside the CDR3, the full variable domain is DAMVIQNPRYQVTQFGKPVTLSCSQTLNHNVMYWYQQKSSQAPKLLFHYYDKDFNNEADTPDNFQSRRPNTSFCFLDIRSPGLGDTAMYLCATSKGLAGGGSYNEQFFGPGTRLTVL.

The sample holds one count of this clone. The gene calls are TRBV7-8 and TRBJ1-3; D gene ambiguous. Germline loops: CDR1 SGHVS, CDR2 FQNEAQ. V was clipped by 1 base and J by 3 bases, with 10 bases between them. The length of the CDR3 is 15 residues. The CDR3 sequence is CASSLDLPSGNTIYF. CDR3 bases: TGTGCCAGCAGCTTAGATCTCCCTAGTGGAAACACCATATATTTT.

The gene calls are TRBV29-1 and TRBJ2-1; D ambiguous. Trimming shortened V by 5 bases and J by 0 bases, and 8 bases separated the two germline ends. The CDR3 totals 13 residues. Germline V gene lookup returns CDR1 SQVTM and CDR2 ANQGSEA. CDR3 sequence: CSVSRYSYNEQFF. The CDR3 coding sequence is TGCAGCGTTAGCAGATACTCCTACAATGAGCAGTTCTTC.

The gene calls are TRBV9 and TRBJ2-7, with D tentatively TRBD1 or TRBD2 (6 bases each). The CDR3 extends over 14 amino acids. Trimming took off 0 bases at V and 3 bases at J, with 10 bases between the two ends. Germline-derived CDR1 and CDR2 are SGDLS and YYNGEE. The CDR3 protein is CASSVEGGGYEQYF. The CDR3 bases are TGTGCCAGCAGCGTAGAAGGAGGGGGCTACGAGCAGTACTTC.

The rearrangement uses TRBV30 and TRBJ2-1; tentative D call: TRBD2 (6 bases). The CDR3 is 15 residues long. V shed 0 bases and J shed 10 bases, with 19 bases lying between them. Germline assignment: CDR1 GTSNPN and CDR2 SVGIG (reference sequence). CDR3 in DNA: TGTGCCTGGAGTGTACGGGGGAGGTACCCAATAGAGCAGTTCTTC. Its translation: CAWSVRGRYPIEQFF.

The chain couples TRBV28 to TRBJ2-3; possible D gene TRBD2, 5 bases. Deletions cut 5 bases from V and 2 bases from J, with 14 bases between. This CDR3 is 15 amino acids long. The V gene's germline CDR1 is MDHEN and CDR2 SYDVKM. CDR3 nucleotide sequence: TGTGCCAGCAGTCCTTCGCCGACTAACACAGATACGCAGTATTTT. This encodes CASSPSPTNTDTQYF.

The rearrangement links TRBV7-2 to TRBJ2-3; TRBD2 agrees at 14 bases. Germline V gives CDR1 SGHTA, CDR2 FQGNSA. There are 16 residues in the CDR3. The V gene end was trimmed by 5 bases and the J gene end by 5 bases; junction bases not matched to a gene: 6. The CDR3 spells CASSPGTSGSGDTQYF. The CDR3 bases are TGTGCCAGCAGCCCCGGGACTAGCGGGAGTGGAGATACGCAGTATTTT. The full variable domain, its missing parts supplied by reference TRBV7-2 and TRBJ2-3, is GAGVSQSPSNKVTEKGKDVELRCDPISGHTALYWYRQSLGQGLEFLIYFQGNSAPDKSGLPSDRFSAERTGGSVSTLTIQRTQQEDSAVYLCASSPGTSGSGDTQYFGPGTRLTVL.

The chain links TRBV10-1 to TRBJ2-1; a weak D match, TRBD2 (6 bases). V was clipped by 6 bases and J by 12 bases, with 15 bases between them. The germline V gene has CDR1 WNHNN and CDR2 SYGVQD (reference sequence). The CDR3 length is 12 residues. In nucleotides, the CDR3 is TGCGCCAGCAGCTCTGAGAGGGAGGTGCAGTTCTTC. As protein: CASSSEREVQFF.

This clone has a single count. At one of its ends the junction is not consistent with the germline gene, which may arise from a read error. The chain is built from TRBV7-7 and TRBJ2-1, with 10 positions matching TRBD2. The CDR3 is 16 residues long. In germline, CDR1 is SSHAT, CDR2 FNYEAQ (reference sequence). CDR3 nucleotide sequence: TGTGCTAGCAGCCCGAGGACTAGCGGAGCCTACAATGAGCAGTTCTTC. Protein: CASSPRTSGAYNEQFF.

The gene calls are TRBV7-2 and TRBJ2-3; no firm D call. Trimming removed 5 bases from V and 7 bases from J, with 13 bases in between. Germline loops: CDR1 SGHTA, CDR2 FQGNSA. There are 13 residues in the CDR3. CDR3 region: CASSPALGNTQYF. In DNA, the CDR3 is TGTGCCAGCAGCCCGGCTCTGGGGAATACGCAGTATTTT.

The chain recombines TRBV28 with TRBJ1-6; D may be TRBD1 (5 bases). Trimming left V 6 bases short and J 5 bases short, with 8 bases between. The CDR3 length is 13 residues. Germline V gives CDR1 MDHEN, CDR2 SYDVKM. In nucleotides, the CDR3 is TGTGCCAGCAGCGGGACGGATAATTCACCCCTCCACTTT. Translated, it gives CASSGTDNSPLHF.

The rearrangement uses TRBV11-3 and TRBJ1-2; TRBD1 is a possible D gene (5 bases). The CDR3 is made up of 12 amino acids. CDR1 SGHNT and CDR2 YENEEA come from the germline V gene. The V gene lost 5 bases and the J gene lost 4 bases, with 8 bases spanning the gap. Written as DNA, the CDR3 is TGTGCCAGCAGCGCCGGGGGCTATGGCTACACCTTC. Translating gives CASSAGGYGYTF.

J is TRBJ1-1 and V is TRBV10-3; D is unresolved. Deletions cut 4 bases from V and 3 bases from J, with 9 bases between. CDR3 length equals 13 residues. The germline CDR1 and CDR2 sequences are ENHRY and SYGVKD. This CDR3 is CAISAGEDTEAFF. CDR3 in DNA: TGTGCCATCAGTGCCGGGGAGGACACTGAAGCTTTCTTT.

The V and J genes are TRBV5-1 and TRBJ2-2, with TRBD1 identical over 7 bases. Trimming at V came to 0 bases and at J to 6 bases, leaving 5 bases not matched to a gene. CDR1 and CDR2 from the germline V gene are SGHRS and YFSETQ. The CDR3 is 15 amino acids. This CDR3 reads CASSLAPQGSGELFF. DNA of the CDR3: TGCGCCAGCAGCTTGGCCCCACAGGGGTCCGGGGAGCTGTTTTTT.

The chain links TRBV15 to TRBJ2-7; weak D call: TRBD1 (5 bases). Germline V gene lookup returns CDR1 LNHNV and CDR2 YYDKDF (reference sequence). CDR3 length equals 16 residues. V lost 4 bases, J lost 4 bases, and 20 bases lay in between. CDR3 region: CATSNGGHVLSYEQYF. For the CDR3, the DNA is TGTGCCACCAGCAACGGCGGACACGTCCTCTCTTACGAGCAGTACTTC. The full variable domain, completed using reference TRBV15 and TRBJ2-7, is DAMVIQNPRYQVTQFGKPVTLSCSQTLNHNVMYWYQQKSSQAPKLLFHYYDKDFNNEADTPDNFQSRRPNTSFCFLDIRSPGLGDTAMYLCATSNGGHVLSYEQYFGPGTRLTVT.

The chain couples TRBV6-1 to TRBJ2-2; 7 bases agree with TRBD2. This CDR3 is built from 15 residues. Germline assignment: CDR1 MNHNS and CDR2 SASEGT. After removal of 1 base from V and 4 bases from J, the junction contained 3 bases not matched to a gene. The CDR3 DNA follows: TGTGCCAGCAGTGAAGTGGGCGGGAGCACCGGGGAGCTGTTTTTT. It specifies CASSEVGGSTGELFF.